This TCR beta chain is from a study of immune evolution from preneoplasia to lung adenocarcinoma. Study-wide background: HLA loss of heterozygosity: approximately 7.5% AIS, about 14% MIA, about 30% ADC, none AAH.

Study results and caveats: Clonality was highest in normal lung, lower in later-stage lesions apparently.

Clones were read by immunoSEQ multiplex PCR, and TCRdb kept only the in-frame ones, dropping some. This repertoire shows roughly 9,000 clones, 77% found once; its top ten account for 5% to 7.5%. Patients had resection in Japan or China between about 2014 and 2018. This clone showed up just a few times. The antigen remains undetermined. CDR1 and CDR2 (germline): SGHTS, YDEGEE. V was clipped by 3 bases and J by 1 base; unmatched bases: 8. CDR3 length: 16 amino acids. The chain links TRBV5-8 to TRBJ1-1, with 8 bases identical to TRBD1. The specimen was FFPE lung adenocarcinoma in situ tissue. The clonotype comes from a person between 60 and 80 years old with lung adenocarcinoma. The CDR3, as DNA: TGTGCCAGCAGCTATATGACCGGGACAGGGAACACTGAAGCTTTCTTT. This encodes CASSYMTGTGNTEAFF.